The clone carrying this TCR beta chain was observed at least ten times. Its antigen is unknown. The data originate from a study of T cells in Graves' hyperthyroidism and ophthalmopathy. From RNA transcripts, TCR beta CDR3 regions were amplified. TCR CDR3 underwent first-round RT-PCR with the HTBI primer set. MiXCR was run by TCRdb on the multiplex PCR reads, yielding one entry per CDR3 protein. Counted here are a few hundred thousand distinct CDR3 sequences, 20% to 25% occurring once; the ten biggest clones make up around 65%. The CDR3 has 12 amino acids. V was trimmed by 1 base and J by 2 bases, leaving 2 bases between them. Study-level findings and limits: The model identified upcoming ophthalmopathy a median approximately six months ahead of onset.

The source material was blood. The chain carries TRBV12-3 or TRBV12-4 and TRBJ1-2; D gene uncertain. This receptor was obtained from a man aged 25 to 40 with Graves' ophthalmopathy. The DNA for the CDR3 is TGTGCCAGCAGTTTAGGCAACTATGGCTACACCTTC. Protein: CASSLGNYGYTF.